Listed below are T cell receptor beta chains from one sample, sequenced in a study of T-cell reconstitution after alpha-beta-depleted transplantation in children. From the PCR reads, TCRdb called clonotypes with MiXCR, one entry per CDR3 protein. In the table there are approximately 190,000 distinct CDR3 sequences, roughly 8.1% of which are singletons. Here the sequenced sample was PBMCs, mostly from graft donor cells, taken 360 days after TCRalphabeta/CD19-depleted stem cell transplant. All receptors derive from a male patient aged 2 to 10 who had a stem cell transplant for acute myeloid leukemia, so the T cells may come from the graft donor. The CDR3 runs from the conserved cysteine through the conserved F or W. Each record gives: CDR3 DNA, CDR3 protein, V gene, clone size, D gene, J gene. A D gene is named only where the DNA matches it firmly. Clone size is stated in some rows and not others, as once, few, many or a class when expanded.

DNA: TGTGCCAGCAGTCCGTCGTCGATGGATACGCAGTATTTT
CDR3: CASSPSSMDTQYF
V: TRBV28
size: many
D: NA
J: TRBJ2-3

DNA: TGCAGTGCTGCGGTGGCTAGCGGGGACTCCTACAATGAGCAGTTCTTC
CDR3: CSAAVASGDSYNEQFF
V: TRBV20-1
size: few
D: TRBD2
J: TRBJ2-1

DNA: TGCGCCAGCAGTGAGACAGGGAGGGGGAATCAGCCCCAGCATTTT
CDR3: CASSETGRGNQPQHF
V: TRBV10-2
size: few
D: NA
J: TRBJ1-5

DNA: TGTGCCAGCAGCTTAGTTGTGGATCAGCCCCAGCATTTT
CDR3: CASSLVVDQPQHF
V: TRBV7-9
size: many
D: NA
J: TRBJ1-5

DNA: TGTGCCAGCAGCCAACGAACTAGCGGGGTTTTCAATGAGCAGTTCTTC
CDR3: CASSQRTSGVFNEQFF
V: TRBV12-3/TRBV12-4
size: many
D: TRBD2
J: TRBJ2-1

DNA: TGCAGCGTTGCGGGGTACGAGCAGTACTTC
CDR3: CSVAGYEQYF
V: TRBV29-1
size: many
D: NA
J: TRBJ2-7

DNA: TGTGCCAGCAGCGCTACAGGGCGCCTCGGAAACACCATATATTTT
CDR3: CASSATGRLGNTIYF
V: TRBV27
size: few
D: NA
J: TRBJ1-3

DNA: TGTGCCAGCAGCTCCTTCGGGGGGCGGGCTGGTTCCTACAATGAGCAGTTCTTC
CDR3: CASSSFGGRAGSYNEQFF
V: TRBV11-1
size: few
D: NA
J: TRBJ2-1

DNA: TGCGCCAGCAGCTTGGCCCCTCGTGCTTCGGGGCGCTACGAGCAGTACTTC
CDR3: CASSLAPRASGRYEQYF
V: TRBV5-1
size: few
D: NA
J: TRBJ2-7

DNA: TGCGTCAGCAGCTCCGAGACAGCTTATAATTCACCCCTCCACTTT
CDR3: CVSSSETAYNSPLHF
V: TRBV4-1
size: NA
D: NA
J: TRBJ1-6

DNA: TGCAGTGCTGAGGCCGGACAGGGGGCACACATTCAGTACTTC
CDR3: CSAEAGQGAHIQYF
V: TRBV20-1
size: few
D: TRBD1
J: TRBJ2-4

DNA: TGTGCCAGCAGCTTGGGCAGTTCGATAAGTCAGCCCCAGCATTTT
CDR3: CASSLGSSISQPQHF
V: TRBV7-9
size: NA
D: NA
J: TRBJ1-5

DNA: TGCAGTGCGACCCGGGACCCCCACTACGAGCAGTACTTC
CDR3: CSATRDPHYEQYF
V: TRBV20-1
size: NA
D: NA
J: TRBJ2-7

DNA: TGCGCCAGCAGCTTCCTCCTAGCGGGAGCTGGCAATGAGCAGTTCTTC
CDR3: CASSFLLAGAGNEQFF
V: TRBV5-1
size: few
D: TRBD2
J: TRBJ2-1

DNA: TGCGCCAGCAGCTTGGCGGTAGCGGGGGAAAACACCGGGGAGCTGTTTTTT
CDR3: CASSLAVAGENTGELFF
V: TRBV5-1
size: few
D: TRBD2
J: TRBJ2-2

DNA: TGTGCCAGCAGTACTCGGACAGGGGGCAAATCCTACAATGAGCAGTTCTTC
CDR3: CASSTRTGGKSYNEQFF
V: TRBV2
size: many
D: TRBD1
J: TRBJ2-1

DNA: TGCGCCAGCAGCTTGAAGGGGGGTGTGGATTATGGCTACACCTTC
CDR3: CASSLKGGVDYGYTF
V: TRBV5-1
size: NA
D: NA
J: TRBJ1-2

DNA: TGTGCCAGCAGCCGGGGACAGGGAATTAATGAAAAACTGTTTTTT
CDR3: CASSRGQGINEKLFF
V: TRBV12-3/TRBV12-4
size: many
D: TRBD1
J: TRBJ1-4

DNA: TGCAGTGCTAGACCCCCAAACAGGGCATCTAACTATGGCTACACCTTC
CDR3: CSARPPNRASNYGYTF
V: TRBV20-1
size: few
D: NA
J: TRBJ1-2

DNA: TGTGCCAGCAAACCGGGACTAGCGGGGGGGCCGGAGCAGTTCTTC
CDR3: CASKPGLAGGPEQFF
V: TRBV12-3/TRBV12-4
size: few
D: TRBD2
J: TRBJ2-1

DNA: TGTGCCAGCTCACGTGCTGCTGGACAGGGGGCGGTTGAAGCTTTCTTT
CDR3: CASSRAAGQGAVEAFF
V: TRBV18
size: NA
D: TRBD1
J: TRBJ1-1

DNA: TGCGCCAGCTGGCCGGGACGGACGATGAATGAGCAGTTCTTC
CDR3: CASWPGRTMNEQFF
V: TRBV23-1
size: NA
D: NA
J: TRBJ2-1

DNA: TGTGCCAGCAGTTTACAGGGACAAAGCACAGATACGCAGTATTTT
CDR3: CASSLQGQSTDTQYF
V: TRBV12-3/TRBV12-4
size: many
D: NA
J: TRBJ2-3

DNA: TGTGCCAGCAGCCGGACAGGGGGGAATCAGCCCCAGCATTTT
CDR3: CASSRTGGNQPQHF
V: TRBV3-1
size: many
D: TRBD1
J: TRBJ1-5

DNA: TGTGCCAGCTCACTGACGGGCTTGGATGAAAAACTGTTTTTT
CDR3: CASSLTGLDEKLFF
V: TRBV18
size: many
D: NA
J: TRBJ1-4

DNA: TGCGCCAGCAGTGAGAAGGACCTGGGACAGATGAACACTGAAGCTTTCTTT
CDR3: CASSEKDLGQMNTEAFF
V: TRBV10-1
size: many
D: TRBD1
J: TRBJ1-1

DNA: TGTGCCAGCAGCCCCCGATGGGGACACTCCTACAATGAGCAGTTCTTC
CDR3: CASSPRWGHSYNEQFF
V: TRBV7-9
size: few
D: NA
J: TRBJ2-1

DNA: TGCGCCAGCAGCCAAGATTTGGGGACATGGGCAGGTTACACTGAAGCTTTCTTT
CDR3: CASSQDLGTWAGYTEAFF
V: TRBV4-3
size: few
D: NA
J: TRBJ1-1

DNA: TGCAGTGCTAGGTTCGGCTATGGCTACACCTTC
CDR3: CSARFGYGYTF
V: TRBV20-1
size: few
D: NA
J: TRBJ1-2

DNA: TGTGCCAGCAGCTCTAGGACAGGGGGATATGGCTACACCTTC
CDR3: CASSSRTGGYGYTF
V: TRBV7-9
size: many
D: TRBD1
J: TRBJ1-2

DNA: TGCAGTGCTAGAGATTCTCGCGGACTAGCAGGCGAGCAGTACTTC
CDR3: CSARDSRGLAGEQYF
V: TRBV20-1
size: many
D: TRBD2
J: TRBJ2-7

DNA: TGCGCCAGCAGCAGCCCCACTAGCGGGGGGGTCCACTACAATGAGCAGTTCTTC
CDR3: CASSSPTSGGVHYNEQFF
V: TRBV5-1
size: few
D: TRBD2
J: TRBJ2-1

DNA: TGTGCCAGCAGCTTTCTAGCGGCACCAGCGGGGCAGTTCTTC
CDR3: CASSFLAAPAGQFF
V: TRBV11-2
size: NA
D: TRBD2
J: TRBJ2-1

DNA: TGTGCCATCAGTGTTGCTAGCGGGAGCTCAAGGTCGTACGAGCAGTACTTC
CDR3: CAISVASGSSRSYEQYF
V: TRBV10-3
size: many
D: TRBD2
J: TRBJ2-7

DNA: TGTGCCAGCAGTTTAGTGGCAGGGTTGTACCAAGAGACCCAGTACTTC
CDR3: CASSLVAGLYQETQYF
V: TRBV12-3/TRBV12-4
size: many
D: NA
J: TRBJ2-5

DNA: TGTGCCAGCAGCTTAGCGACAGGGGCCTCCTACAATGAGCAGTTCTTC
CDR3: CASSLATGASYNEQFF
V: TRBV7-6
size: NA
D: TRBD1
J: TRBJ2-1

DNA: TGCGCCAGCAGCTTGTGGCCAGGGTCGGACACTGAAGCTTTCTTT
CDR3: CASSLWPGSDTEAFF
V: TRBV5-1
size: few
D: NA
J: TRBJ1-1

DNA: TGTGCCAGCAGAGACAGGGGTTACACTGAAGCTTTCTTT
CDR3: CASRDRGYTEAFF
V: TRBV27
size: NA
D: TRBD1
J: TRBJ1-1

DNA: TGTGCCAGCAGTTTCCGGGACAGCCACTTATCTGGCTACACCTTC
CDR3: CASSFRDSHLSGYTF
V: TRBV12-3/TRBV12-4
size: NA
D: TRBD1
J: TRBJ1-2

DNA: TGCAGCGTTGGGGGCCGACAGAAAATTGAAGCTTTCTTT
CDR3: CSVGGRQKIEAFF
V: TRBV29-1
size: NA
D: NA
J: TRBJ1-1

DNA: TGTGCCAGCAGCCGCACATCCACCGGGGAGCTGTTTTTT
CDR3: CASSRTSTGELFF
V: TRBV3-1
size: many
D: NA
J: TRBJ2-2

DNA: TGTGCCAGCAGCTTAGAGAAGGACAGGATTTGGAAGCCCCAGCATTTT
CDR3: CASSLEKDRIWKPQHF
V: TRBV7-8
size: NA
D: TRBD1
J: TRBJ1-5

DNA: TGTGCCAGCAGCCTACGGACAGGGGGCAACACCGGGGAGCTGTTTTTT
CDR3: CASSLRTGGNTGELFF
V: TRBV7-2
size: few
D: TRBD1
J: TRBJ2-2

DNA: TGCGCCAGCAGCTTGGATGTCTATTATGGCTACACCTTC
CDR3: CASSLDVYYGYTF
V: TRBV5-1
size: many
D: NA
J: TRBJ1-2

DNA: TGCGCCAGCAGCCGGACTAGCGGGGAACCTTTATGGGAGCAGTTCTTC
CDR3: CASSRTSGEPLWEQFF
V: TRBV4-1
size: NA
D: TRBD2
J: TRBJ2-1

DNA: TGCGCCAGCAGCTTGACAGGGAGGGACAAAAACATTCAGTACTTC
CDR3: CASSLTGRDKNIQYF
V: TRBV5-1
size: few
D: NA
J: TRBJ2-4

DNA: TGCGCCAGCAGCTTGGGGGGGACAGACAAAAACATTCAGTACTTC
CDR3: CASSLGGTDKNIQYF
V: TRBV5-1
size: many
D: TRBD1
J: TRBJ2-4

DNA: TGTGCCAGCAGTCAAACTACGGGGGGTTACGAGCAGTACTTC
CDR3: CASSQTTGGYEQYF
V: TRBV12-3/TRBV12-4
size: few
D: TRBD2
J: TRBJ2-7

DNA: TGTGCCAGCTCACCATCGCACGTAAACACCATATATTTT
CDR3: CASSPSHVNTIYF
V: TRBV18
size: many
D: NA
J: TRBJ1-3

DNA: TGTGCCAGCAGTCGCGACAGCGGACTAGCGGGAGATTTGTACAATGAGCAGTTCTTC
CDR3: CASSRDSGLAGDLYNEQFF
V: TRBV12-3/TRBV12-4
size: once
D: TRBD2
J: TRBJ2-1

DNA: TGTGCCAGCAGCTTGGGGATAGCGGGGGCCTACAATGAGCAGTTCTTC
CDR3: CASSLGIAGAYNEQFF
V: TRBV5-5
size: few
D: TRBD2
J: TRBJ2-1

DNA: TGTGCCACCAGCAGAGATATGGCTAGCGGGGTCTACAATGAGCAGTTCTTC
CDR3: CATSRDMASGVYNEQFF
V: TRBV15
size: few
D: TRBD2
J: TRBJ2-1

DNA: TGTGCCATCAGTGATCGGACTAGCGGGATCACAGATACGCAGTATTTT
CDR3: CAISDRTSGITDTQYF
V: TRBV10-3
size: NA
D: TRBD2
J: TRBJ2-3

DNA: TGTGCCATCAGTGACCCGACAGGGGATAGCAATCAGCCCCAGCATTTT
CDR3: CAISDPTGDSNQPQHF
V: TRBV10-3
size: few
D: TRBD1
J: TRBJ1-5

DNA: TGTGCCAGCAGCTTGGCCCGATTAGGACAGATTAGCTATGAGCAGTTCTTC
CDR3: CASSLARLGQISYEQFF
V: TRBV5-6
size: many
D: NA
J: TRBJ2-1

DNA: TGCAGCGTTGTTCCCCCGAACTATGGCTACACCTTC
CDR3: CSVVPPNYGYTF
V: TRBV29-1
size: many
D: NA
J: TRBJ1-2

DNA: TGCGCCAGCAGCTTGGTTTGGCGGGAAGGGGGCTACGAGCAGTACTTC
CDR3: CASSLVWREGGYEQYF
V: TRBV5-1
size: many
D: NA
J: TRBJ2-7

DNA: TGCAGTGCTCCCCTCGAGGGCCAAGAGACCCAGTACTTC
CDR3: CSAPLEGQETQYF
V: TRBV20-1
size: many
D: NA
J: TRBJ2-5